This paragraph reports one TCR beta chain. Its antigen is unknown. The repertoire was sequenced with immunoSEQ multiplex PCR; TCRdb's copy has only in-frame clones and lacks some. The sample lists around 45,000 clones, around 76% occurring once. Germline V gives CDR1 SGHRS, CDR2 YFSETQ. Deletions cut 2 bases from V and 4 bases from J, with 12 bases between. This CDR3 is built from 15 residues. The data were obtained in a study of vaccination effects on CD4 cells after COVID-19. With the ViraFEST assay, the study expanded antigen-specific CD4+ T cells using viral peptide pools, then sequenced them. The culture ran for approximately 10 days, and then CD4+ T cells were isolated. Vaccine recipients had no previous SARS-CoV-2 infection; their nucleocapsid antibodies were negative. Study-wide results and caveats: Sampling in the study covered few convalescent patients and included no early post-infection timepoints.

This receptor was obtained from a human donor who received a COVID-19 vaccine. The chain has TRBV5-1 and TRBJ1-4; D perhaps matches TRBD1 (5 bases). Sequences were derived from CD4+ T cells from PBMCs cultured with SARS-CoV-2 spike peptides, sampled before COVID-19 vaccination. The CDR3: CASSLQTASNEKLFF. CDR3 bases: TGCGCCAGCAGCTTACAGACAGCCAGTAATGAAAAACTGTTTTTT.